The present T cell receptor (beta chain) was sequenced within a study of neurological immune-mediated disorders. Study-wide results and limits: The level of TCR clonal expansion was highest in patients with HTLV-1-associated myelopathy and lowest in multiple sclerosis, where it fell below the level seen in healthy controls. None of the CDR3 amino acid sequences of expanded clones recurred across subjects, suggesting private repertoires in all groups.

The junction had 8 bases not matched to a gene; V was cut back by 1 base and J by 4 bases. The length of the CDR3 is 18 residues. Germline assignment: CDR1 SEHNR and CDR2 FQNEAQ (reference sequence). In this sample, this clonotype turned up many times. Its antigen is unknown. The method for making cDNA was 5'RACE, and it used 10-nucleotide random UMIs. From the 5' RACE reads, TCRdb called clonotypes with MiXCR, one entry per CDR3 protein. The top ten hold around 16% of the sample, which has over 25,000 distinct CDR3 sequences, approximately 21% seen once. Sequencing used PBMCs. This chain uses TRBV7-9 with TRBJ2-2; 11 bases line up with TRBD2. This clonotype was sampled from a woman aged 60-75 years in good health. In DNA, the CDR3 is TGTGCCAGCAGCTTAGAACGACGGACTAGCGGGCCCACCGGGGAGCTGTTTTTT. This encodes CASSLERRTSGPTGELFF.